The text below deals with one T cell receptor (beta chain). Its matching antigen is unknown. Germline lookup yields CDR1 MNHEY and CDR2 SVGAGI. Trimming left V 7 bases short and J 1 base short, with 11 bases between. The CDR3 contains 13 residues. The repertoire was sequenced with immunoSEQ multiplex PCR; TCRdb's copy has only in-frame clones and lacks some. There are some 120,000 clones in the sample; 75% to 90% occur only once, and about 4.4% lies in the top ten. This sample was taken from a study of T cell responses to AZD1222 COVID-19 vaccine. Findings of the study overall: Researchers took repertoire samples only after the peak T cell response had come. White British people made up most donors, females outnumbered males, and clonal diversity was possibly underestimated. CD4 TCRs covered the whole spike, strongest at regions 160-218 and 743-854.

The chain links TRBV6-5 to TRBJ2-7, with a tentative D call TRBD1 (7 bases). The starting material was peripheral blood, obtained 28 days after the second AZD1222 dose. The TCR sequence derives from an adult who received the AZD1222 COVID-19 vaccine. The CDR3 sequence: CASTGGGSYEQYF. The CDR3 bases are TGTGCCAGCACAGGGGGAGGTTCCTACGAGCAGTACTTC.